This entry lists 2 T cell receptor beta chains sequenced from one sample in a study of shared clonotypes between healthy human individuals. Positive CCR7 selection of CD45RO-negative cells yielded the naive CD8 cells, and terminally differentiated effector memory CD45RA+ cells were excluded. Profiling relied on immunoSEQ multiplex PCR, and the TCRdb table lists in-frame clones only, not all of them. This table has about 2.1 million clones, more than 85% appearing once. What was sequenced was naive CD8+ T cells from PBMCs. These receptors all come from a man aged 18-30 years in good health. Some clones in this sample may be carry-over from other donors' samples.

The V call is TRBV7-9, the J call TRBJ2-7; the match to TRBD1 covers 8 bases. V was clipped by 4 bases and J by 5 bases; unmatched bases: 7. The CDR3 totals 14 residues. Germline CDR1 and CDR2: SEHNR and FQNEAQ (reference sequence). CDR3 in DNA: TGTGCCAGCAGCTCCTTGGACAGGGCCCACGAGCAGTACTTC. As protein: CASSSLDRAHEQYF.

Points on this clone: This CDR3 is also generated by other DNA sequences in the sample. The gene calls are TRBV28 and TRBJ2-5, with D possibly TRBD2 on 5 matching bases. The CDR3 covers 15 residues. Germline V lookup: CDR1 MDHEN, CDR2 SYDVKM. V lost 2 bases and J lost 2, with 12 bases in between. In nucleotides, the CDR3 is TGTGCCAGCAGTTTACGGCTAGCAGCTCAAGAGACCCAGTACTTC. Its protein product is CASSLRLAAQETQYF.